A selection of T cell receptor beta chains follows, all from one sample in a study of T cells of healthy individuals. TCRdb used MiXCR to reprocess the 5' RACE reads, holding one entry per CDR3 protein. The data contain 95,000 to 100,000 distinct CDR3 sequences, 17% of them singletons. The receptors stem from a human donor in good health. The CDR3 runs from the conserved cysteine through the conserved F or W. A D gene is named only where the DNA matches it firmly. Clone size is not always given. Where it is, it says once, few, many or a class for expanded clones.

d_call: -; clone_size: many; j_call: TRBJ1-1; v_call: TRBV9; cdr3_aa: CASSVGGRRGPEVKNTEAFF; cdr3_nt: TGTGCCAGCAGCGTAGGAGGTCGGAGAGGGCCGGAGGTAAAGAACACTGAAGCTTTCTTT
d_call: -; clone_size: -; j_call: TRBJ2-7; v_call: TRBV20-1; cdr3_aa: CRPGGTTYEQYF; cdr3_nt: TGCAGGCCCGGCGGGACAACCTACGAGCAGTACTTC
d_call: -; clone_size: few; j_call: TRBJ2-1; v_call: TRBV6-2/TRBV6-3; cdr3_aa: CASSRRGEMRNEQFF; cdr3_nt: TGTGCCAGCAGCCGTAGGGGGGAAATGAGGAATGAGCAGTTCTTC
d_call: TRBD1; clone_size: -; j_call: TRBJ1-2; v_call: TRBV28; cdr3_aa: CASSSAGTGGNYGYTF; cdr3_nt: TGTGCCAGCAGTTCCGCCGGGACAGGGGGCAACTATGGCTACACCTTC
d_call: -; clone_size: -; j_call: TRBJ1-1; v_call: TRBV6-5; cdr3_aa: CASRNWNTEAFF; cdr3_nt: TGTGCCAGCAGAAACTGGAACACTGAAGCTTTCTTT
d_call: -; clone_size: few; j_call: TRBJ2-1; v_call: TRBV7-3; cdr3_aa: CASSLTSNEQFF; cdr3_nt: TGTGCCAGCAGCTTAACTAGCAATGAGCAGTTCTTC
d_call: -; clone_size: many; j_call: TRBJ1-2; v_call: TRBV28; cdr3_aa: CASGGTAYGYTF; cdr3_nt: TGTGCCAGCGGGGGGACGGCGTATGGCTACACCTTC
d_call: -; clone_size: few; j_call: TRBJ2-2; v_call: TRBV9; cdr3_aa: CASSPGGRNTGELFF; cdr3_nt: TGTGCCAGCAGCCCAGGGGGGCGGAACACCGGGGAGCTGTTTTTT
d_call: -; clone_size: few; j_call: TRBJ2-7; v_call: TRBV4-2; cdr3_aa: CASSQDRLYEQYF; cdr3_nt: TGTGCCAGCAGCCAAGACAGGCTCTACGAGCAGTACTTC
d_call: -; clone_size: -; j_call: TRBJ1-1; v_call: TRBV7-9; cdr3_aa: CASSLFPGKNTEAFF; cdr3_nt: TGTGCCAGCAGCTTATTTCCAGGAAAGAACACTGAAGCTTTCTTT
d_call: -; clone_size: -; j_call: TRBJ2-2; v_call: TRBV6-2/TRBV6-3; cdr3_aa: CASNLAPPGELFF; cdr3_nt: TGTGCCAGCAATCTAGCGCCCCCCGGGGAGCTGTTTTTT
d_call: -; clone_size: many; j_call: TRBJ1-1; v_call: TRBV12-3/TRBV12-4; cdr3_aa: CASSLNWNTEAFF; cdr3_nt: TGTGCCAGCAGTTTAAATTGGAACACTGAAGCTTTCTTT
d_call: -; clone_size: few; j_call: TRBJ2-3; v_call: TRBV20-1; cdr3_aa: CSAFDRDSIFTDTQYF; cdr3_nt: TGCAGTGCATTTGACCGGGACTCCATTTTCACAGATACGCAGTATTTT
d_call: TRBD2; clone_size: -; j_call: TRBJ2-1; v_call: TRBV20-1; cdr3_aa: CSARGTSGPYNEQFF; cdr3_nt: TGCAGTGCTAGAGGGACTAGCGGGCCGTACAATGAGCAGTTCTTC
d_call: -; clone_size: many; j_call: TRBJ2-7; v_call: TRBV29-1; cdr3_aa: CSVKPDSTRLYEQYF; cdr3_nt: TGCAGCGTGAAGCCGGACTCCACCCGTCTCTACGAGCAGTACTTC